This T cell receptor beta chain was obtained from a study of blood T cell repertoires in COVID-19. The CDR3 has 12 amino acids. Trimming shortened V by 6 bases and J by 6 bases, and 11 bases separated the two germline ends. The germline V gene has CDR1 MNHEY and CDR2 SVGAGI. All enrollees were about 18 to 100 years old and from approximately 25 US areas. The data were produced by immunoSEQ multiplex PCR, yet TCRdb's version contains in-frame clones alone and is incomplete. The table includes about 320,000 clones, around 85% detected once. The TCR comes from a woman in her 30s who had been exposed to COVID-19. Sequencing was carried out using PBMCs or T cells enriched from blood (not recorded which). V usage is TRBV6-5 and J usage is TRBJ1-2, with a possible D match to TRBD1 (6 bases). The CDR3 sequence is CASSSGTHGYTF. The CDR3 DNA follows: TGTGCCAGCAGCTCCGGGACACATGGCTACACCTTC.